The entry below gives a single T cell receptor (beta chain) sequence along with its context. The CDR3 totals 15 residues. The junction had 10 bases not matched to a gene; V was cut back by 4 bases and J by 5 bases. CDR1 is MNHNY and CDR2 is SVGAGI in the germline V gene (reference sequence). This record comes from a study of blood T cells in healthy people across ages. PCR was performed a second time for roughly 6 to 12 cycles using a sample-barcoded 5' primer and a J-beta primer mix. TCRdb re-analysed the 5' RACE reads in MiXCR, keeping a single row per CDR3 protein. The data contain 850,000 to 1,000,000 distinct CDR3 sequences, about 48% of them seen just once; the ten biggest clones take up roughly 12%.

The receptor comes from a young man in good health. Sequenced input: blood. This chain joins TRBV6-6 and TRBJ1-1, with TRBD1 matching 7 bases. The CDR3, as DNA: TGTGCCAGCAGTTCACCGAGGGGGCTGAGGACTGAAGCTTTCTTT. Its protein product is CASSSPRGLRTEAFF.